This TCR beta chain was documented in a study of graft-versus-host responses after intestinal transplantation. Study in general: Recipients received multivisceral, liver-intestinal, or isolated intestinal transplants. Recipients across the board were started on anti-thymocyte globulin induction, then kept on tacrolimus and steroids for approximately three years. The study's findings and limits: Maximum circulating GvH clone levels tracked with early post-transplant HvG decreases.

There are 11 residues in the CDR3. Germline CDR1 MNHEY, CDR2 SVGAGI. V gave up 6 bases and J gave up 7 bases, with 6 bases separating them. As concerns this clone: Antigen: not known.

The table came from immunoSEQ multiplex PCR; TCRdb's copy has only in-frame clones and leaves some out. The data contain around 100,000 clones, 80% to 95% of them singletons. The sequenced sample was unstimulated CD8+ T cells sorted from spleen or lymph node cells, obtained before intestinal transplant. The chain recombines TRBV6-5 with TRBJ2-2; the D is unclear. This TCR was sampled from a human donor who received an intestinal transplant. DNA of the CDR3: TGTGCCAGCAGGAAATACGGGGAGCTGTTTTTT. It is translated as CASRKYGELFF.